Sequencing of this TCR beta chain was carried out in a study of blood T cells in healthy people across ages (dated by TCRdb to 2015 to 2017). General notes on the study: Template switching captured roughly one uniquely barcoded TCR beta cDNA molecule per two T cells in model experiments. The donors were split into four age groups: young (average about 16 years), middle-aged (nearly 40), aged (about 56) and long-lived (82). To avoid experimental bias, donors of different ages were distributed randomly across sequencing lanes. To track age-related changes in TCR beta repertoire diversity, the study relied on deep sequencing normalized with unique cDNA molecular identifiers. For two donors (one aged 18 to 29 and one aged 80 or older), the study analyzed two additional independent replicas of 1 million unique cDNA reads from the same blood draw.

The library was generated by 5' RACE. A second PCR of 7 to 11 cycles was performed with a sample-barcoded 5' primer and a J-beta primer mix. A unique molecular identifier was introduced onto each TCR beta cDNA molecule by a template-switch 5' adaptor carrying 12 random nucleotides. Each sample yielded at least 2.5 million CDR3-containing paired-end reads. First-strand cDNA synthesis was performed from all RNA using the Mint cDNA synthesis kit, with priming by a TRBC-specific oligonucleotide. After uracil-DNA glycosylase treatment, a first 18-cycle PCR used universal primers M1SS and BC2_uni_R on all cDNA. As for how the authors treated the data: Normalization of each sample was performed by random selection of 1 million high-quality reads, each carrying a distinct molecular identifier. Reads with shared molecular identifiers were discarded instead of being binned into consensus sequences. CDR3 identification, clonotype clustering and error correction used MiTCR with a Q25 quality threshold and the strictest error-elimination algorithm. A nonparametric unseen species model with Euler transformation was used to estimate lower-bound total TCR beta diversity. In TCRdb, the public reads were trimmed at Q25 with fastp and aligned with MiXCR, with productive beta chains retained. Duplicate CDR3 protein sequences are folded into a single record with the most common DNA and genes. The authors' filters were not applied to this entry. The sample has some 1.8 million distinct CDR3 sequences on record, about two fifths of them singletons. The top ten hold 20% to 25% of the sample.

Donors were 39 systemically healthy Caucasian individuals from Russia aged roughly 6 to 100 years. Roughly 10 milliliters of peripheral blood were collected from each donor into EDTA-treated Vacutainer tubes. Ficoll-Paque density-gradient centrifugation was used to isolate PBMCs, with at least 7 million per sample. Total RNA, at least 6 micrograms per sample, was extracted from PBMCs with Trizol reagent. For every donor, an aliquot of PBMCs went through flow cytometry to measure the percentages of naive CD45RAhigh/CD27high T cells. In regard to this clonotype: Its antigen remains undetermined. Per-nucleotide qualities are absent, and no much larger clonotype sits a single base away.

What the authors observed across the whole study: The CMV infection status of donors was not known, potentially confounding age-related changes in expanded clonotypes. A strong correlation was found between observed TCR beta diversity and the percentage of naive T cells measured by flow cytometry. Estimates of total diversity based on one million sequenced T cells were considered lower bounds and underestimates. The long-lived group showed more naive CD4+ T cells, fewer expanded clones and increased TCR diversity than the aged group, suggesting age selection. Because profiling used bulk unsorted PBMCs, naive and antigen-experienced compartments could not be compared conclusively. As age increased, observed TCR beta diversity per million T cells dropped in a roughly linear way, and a significant reduction was already evident by age 40.

Its CDR3 holds 13 amino acids, cysteine through phenylalanine. Just CDR3 DNA is preserved here, 39 bases in frame from base 1. CDR1 and CDR2 were assigned from the germline V gene as MNHNS and SASEGT. Trimming removed 3 bases from V and 6 bases from J, leaving 8 bases between the germline ends. The sample was blood. The chain couples TRBV6-1 to TRBJ1-4; no D segment can be confidently identified. The receptor was isolated from a human donor in good health. The base sequence is TGTGCCAGCAGTGAGACGGGCGATGAAAAACTGTTTTTT. Its translation reads: CASSETGDEKLFF.